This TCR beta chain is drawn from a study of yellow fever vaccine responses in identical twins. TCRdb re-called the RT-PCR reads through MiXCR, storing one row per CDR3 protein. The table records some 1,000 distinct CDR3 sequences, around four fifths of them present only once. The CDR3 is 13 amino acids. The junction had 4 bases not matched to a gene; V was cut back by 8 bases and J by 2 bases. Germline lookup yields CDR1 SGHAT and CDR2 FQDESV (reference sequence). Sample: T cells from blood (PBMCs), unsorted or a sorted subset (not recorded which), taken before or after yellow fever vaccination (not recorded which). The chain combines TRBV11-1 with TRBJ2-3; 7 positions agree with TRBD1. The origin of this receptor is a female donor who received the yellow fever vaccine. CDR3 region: CASLGTDTDTQYF. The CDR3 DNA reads TGTGCCAGCCTCGGGACAGACACAGATACGCAGTATTTT.